These T cell receptor beta chains were read from a single sample in a study of T cell repertoires in cytomegalovirus infection. No antigen has been identified for these receptors. TCRdb re-called the reads with MiXCR, one entry per CDR3 protein. The table includes hundreds of thousands of distinct CDR3 sequences, around 35% detected once. The sequencing used cultured PBMCs, collected from culture after CMV antigen stimulation. These receptors all stem from a human donor in good health (CMV status not recorded). Some clones in this sample may be carry-over from other donors' samples. The conserved cysteine and the conserved F or W are not part of the CDR3 here.

TRBV6-2/TRBV6-3	TRBJ2-7	ASSYSRAVEQY
TRBV20-1	TRBJ2-1	SASRFRYNEQF
TRBV10-3	TRBJ1-3	AISDWGKIIY
TRBV20-1	TRBJ1-2	SARPGGYYYGYT
TRBV19	TRBJ2-7	ATGGAGDSEQY
TRBV29-1	TRBJ1-1	SVYTGYTEAF
TRBV6-8	TRBJ1-4	ASSYYRTVGTNEKLF
TRBV7-2	TRBJ2-4	ASSSWTGGRIQY
TRBV20-1	TRBJ1-2	SARDGTGGGGYT
TRBV12-3/TRBV12-4	TRBJ2-1	ASGSPGGGEQF
TRBV20-1	TRBJ1-6	SATIGPGNSPLH
TRBV28	TRBJ2-5	ASSQTNLGGRETQY
TRBV3-1	TRBJ2-7	ASSQGRSSYEQY